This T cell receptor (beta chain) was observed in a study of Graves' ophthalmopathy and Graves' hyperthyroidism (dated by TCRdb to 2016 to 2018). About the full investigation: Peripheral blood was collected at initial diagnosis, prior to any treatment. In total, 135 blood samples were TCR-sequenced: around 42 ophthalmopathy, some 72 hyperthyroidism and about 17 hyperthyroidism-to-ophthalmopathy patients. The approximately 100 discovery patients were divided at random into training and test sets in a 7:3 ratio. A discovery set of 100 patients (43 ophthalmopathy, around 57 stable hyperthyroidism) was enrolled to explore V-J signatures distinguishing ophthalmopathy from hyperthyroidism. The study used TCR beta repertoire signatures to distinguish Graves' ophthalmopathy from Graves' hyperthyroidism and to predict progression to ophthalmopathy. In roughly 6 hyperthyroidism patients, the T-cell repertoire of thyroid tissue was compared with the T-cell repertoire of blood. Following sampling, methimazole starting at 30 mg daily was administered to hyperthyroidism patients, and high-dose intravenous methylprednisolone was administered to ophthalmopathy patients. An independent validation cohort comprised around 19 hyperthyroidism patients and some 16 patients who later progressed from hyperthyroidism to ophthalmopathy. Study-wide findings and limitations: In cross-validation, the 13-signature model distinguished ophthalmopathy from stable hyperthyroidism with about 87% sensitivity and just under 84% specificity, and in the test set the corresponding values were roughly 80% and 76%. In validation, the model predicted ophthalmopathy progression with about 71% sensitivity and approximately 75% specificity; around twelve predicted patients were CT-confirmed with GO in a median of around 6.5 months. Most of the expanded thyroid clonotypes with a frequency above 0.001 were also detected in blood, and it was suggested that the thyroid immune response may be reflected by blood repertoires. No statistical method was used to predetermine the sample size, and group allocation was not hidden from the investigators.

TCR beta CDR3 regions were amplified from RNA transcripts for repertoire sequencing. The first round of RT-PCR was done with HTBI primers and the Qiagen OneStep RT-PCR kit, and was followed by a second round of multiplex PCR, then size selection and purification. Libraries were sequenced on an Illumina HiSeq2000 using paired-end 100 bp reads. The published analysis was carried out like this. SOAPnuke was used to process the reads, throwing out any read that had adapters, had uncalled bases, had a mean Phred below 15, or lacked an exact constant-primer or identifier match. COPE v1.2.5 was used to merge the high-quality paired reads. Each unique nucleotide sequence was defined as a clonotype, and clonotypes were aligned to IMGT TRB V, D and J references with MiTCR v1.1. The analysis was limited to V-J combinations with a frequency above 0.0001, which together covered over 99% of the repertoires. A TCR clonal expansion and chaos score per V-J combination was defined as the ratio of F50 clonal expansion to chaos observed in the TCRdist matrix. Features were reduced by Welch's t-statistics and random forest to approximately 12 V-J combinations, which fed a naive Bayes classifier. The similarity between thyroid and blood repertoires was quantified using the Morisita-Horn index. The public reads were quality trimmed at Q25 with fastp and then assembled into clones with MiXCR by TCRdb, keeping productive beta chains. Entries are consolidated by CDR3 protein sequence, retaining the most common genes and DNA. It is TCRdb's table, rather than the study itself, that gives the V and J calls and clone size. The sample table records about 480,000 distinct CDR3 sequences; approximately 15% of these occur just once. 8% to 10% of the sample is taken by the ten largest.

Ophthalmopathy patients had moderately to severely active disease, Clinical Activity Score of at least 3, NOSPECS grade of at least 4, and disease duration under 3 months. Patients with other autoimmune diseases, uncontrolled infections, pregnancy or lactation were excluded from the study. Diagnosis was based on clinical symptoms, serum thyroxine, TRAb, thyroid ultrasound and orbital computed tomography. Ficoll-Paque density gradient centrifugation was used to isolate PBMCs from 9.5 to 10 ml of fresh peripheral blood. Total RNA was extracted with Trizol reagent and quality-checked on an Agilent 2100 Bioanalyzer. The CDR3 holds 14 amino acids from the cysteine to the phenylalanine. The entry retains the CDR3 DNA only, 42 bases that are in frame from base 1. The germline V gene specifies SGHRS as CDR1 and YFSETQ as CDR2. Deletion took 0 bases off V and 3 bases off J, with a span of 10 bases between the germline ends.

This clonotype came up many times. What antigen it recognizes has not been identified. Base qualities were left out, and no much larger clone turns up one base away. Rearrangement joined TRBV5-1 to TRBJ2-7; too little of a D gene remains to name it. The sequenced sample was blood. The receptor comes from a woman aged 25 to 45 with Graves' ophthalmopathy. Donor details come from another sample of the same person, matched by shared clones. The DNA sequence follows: TGCGCCAGCAGCTTGGAGGGCGTAGTCTACGAGCAGTACTTC. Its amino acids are CASSLEGVVYEQYF.